These T cell receptor beta chains were read from a single sample in a study of blood T cell repertoires in COVID-19. Assay used: immunoSEQ multiplex PCR; TCRdb lists only in-frame clones, some missing. The data contain about 250,000 clones, around 88% of them singletons. Sequenced material: peripheral blood. The origin of the receptors is a woman aged 80 or over with COVID-19, enrolled during active disease. Each CDR3 is given with its conserved first and last residue. Each record gives: J gene, D gene, V gene, clone size, CDR3 protein, CDR3 DNA. The D gene is left open where the match is weak. Only some rows state a clone size, as once, few, many or a class for expanded clones.

j_call: TRBJ1-1
d_call: -
v_call: TRBV4-2
clone_size: once
cdr3_aa: CASSQEQATGTEAFF
cdr3_nt: TGTGCCAGCAGCCAGGAACAAGCTACGGGCACTGAAGCTTTCTTT

j_call: TRBJ1-5
d_call: -
v_call: TRBV6-5
clone_size: -
cdr3_aa: CASSYDGARQPQHF
cdr3_nt: TGTGCCAGCAGTTACGATGGGGCTAGGCAGCCCCAGCATTTT

j_call: TRBJ1-3
d_call: -
v_call: TRBV7-6
clone_size: -
cdr3_aa: CASSLAEPSGNTIYF
cdr3_nt: TGTGCCAGCAGCTTAGCGGAGCCCTCTGGAAACACCATATATTTT

j_call: TRBJ1-2
d_call: TRBD1
v_call: TRBV27
clone_size: -
cdr3_aa: CASYTPGQGYGYTF
cdr3_nt: TGTGCCAGCTACACCCCTGGACAGGGTTATGGCTACACCTTC

j_call: TRBJ1-2
d_call: TRBD1
v_call: TRBV5-6
clone_size: -
cdr3_aa: CASRPQGAGGYGYTF
cdr3_nt: TGTGCCAGCAGGCCGCAGGGGGCAGGAGGGTATGGCTACACCTTC

j_call: TRBJ2-1
d_call: -
v_call: TRBV5-1
clone_size: few
cdr3_aa: CASSPGGLRYEQFF
cdr3_nt: TGCGCCAGCAGCCCAGGGGGGTTAAGATATGAGCAGTTCTTC

j_call: TRBJ1-4
d_call: -
v_call: TRBV6-2/TRBV6-3
clone_size: -
cdr3_aa: CASSYSAGRNEKLFF
cdr3_nt: TGTGCCAGCAGTTACTCCGCAGGGCGTAATGAAAAACTGTTTTTT

j_call: TRBJ1-1
d_call: TRBD1
v_call: TRBV7-9
clone_size: -
cdr3_aa: CASSLGGQGRAEAFF
cdr3_nt: TGTGCCAGCAGCTTGGGTGGACAGGGGCGGGCTGAAGCTTTCTTT

j_call: TRBJ2-7
d_call: TRBD1
v_call: TRBV27
clone_size: -
cdr3_aa: CASSRRDRAYEQYF
cdr3_nt: TGTGCCAGCAGTCGCCGGGACAGGGCCTACGAGCAGTACTTC

j_call: TRBJ1-3
d_call: TRBD1
v_call: TRBV7-2
clone_size: -
cdr3_aa: CASSFTFTGGSGNTIYF
cdr3_nt: TGTGCCAGCAGCTTCACCTTTACAGGGGGCTCTGGAAACACCATATATTTT

j_call: TRBJ1-1
d_call: -
v_call: TRBV12-3/TRBV12-4
clone_size: -
cdr3_aa: CASSLLLNTEAFF
cdr3_nt: TGTGCCAGCAGTTTACTATTGAACACTGAAGCTTTCTTT

j_call: TRBJ1-2
d_call: -
v_call: TRBV19
clone_size: -
cdr3_aa: CASNRGGYYGYTF
cdr3_nt: TGTGCCAGCAATAGGGGGGGATACTATGGCTACACCTTC

j_call: TRBJ1-5
d_call: -
v_call: TRBV19
clone_size: -
cdr3_aa: CATATVGAFGSNQPQHF
cdr3_nt: TGTGCCACCGCGACAGTTGGGGCCTTTGGGAGCAATCAGCCCCAGCATTTT

j_call: TRBJ2-5
d_call: TRBD1
v_call: TRBV19
clone_size: -
cdr3_aa: CASSAADRGRGKTQYF
cdr3_nt: TGTGCCAGTAGTGCAGCGGACAGGGGAAGGGGAAAGACCCAGTACTTC

j_call: TRBJ2-5
d_call: TRBD1
v_call: TRBV2
clone_size: -
cdr3_aa: CASSDRDRQETQYF
cdr3_nt: TGTGCCAGCAGTGACCGGGACAGGCAAGAGACCCAGTACTTC

j_call: TRBJ1-2
d_call: -
v_call: TRBV18
clone_size: -
cdr3_aa: CASSPPGTGIGYGYTF
cdr3_nt: TGTGCCAGCTCACCACCGGGAACAGGGATCGGATATGGCTACACCTTC

j_call: TRBJ2-7
d_call: -
v_call: TRBV24-1
clone_size: -
cdr3_aa: CATTPQGWNSYEQYF
cdr3_nt: TGTGCCACCACCCCTCAGGGGTGGAACTCCTACGAGCAGTACTTC

j_call: TRBJ1-2
d_call: TRBD1
v_call: TRBV5-1
clone_size: -
cdr3_aa: CASSPTAGTADGYTF
cdr3_nt: TGCGCCAGCAGCCCAACTGCCGGGACAGCTGATGGCTACACCTTC

j_call: TRBJ1-3
d_call: -
v_call: TRBV7-9
clone_size: -
cdr3_aa: CASQLSGNTIYF
cdr3_nt: TGTGCCAGCCAACTATCTGGAAACACCATATATTTT

j_call: TRBJ2-3
d_call: TRBD2
v_call: TRBV2
clone_size: -
cdr3_aa: CASSEASGGGTDTQYF
cdr3_nt: TGTGCCAGCAGTGAAGCTAGCGGGGGTGGCACAGATACGCAGTATTTT

j_call: TRBJ2-3
d_call: TRBD2
v_call: TRBV19
clone_size: once
cdr3_aa: CASSIENPGLVKGPTDTQYF
cdr3_nt: TGTGCCAGTAGTATAGAAAATCCGGGACTAGTTAAGGGTCCCACAGATACGCAGTATTTT

j_call: TRBJ2-1
d_call: -
v_call: TRBV6-4
clone_size: -
cdr3_aa: CASSAGRAGDRYEQFF
cdr3_nt: TGTGCCAGCAGCGCGGGTAGGGCCGGGGATAGATATGAGCAGTTCTTC

j_call: TRBJ2-2
d_call: TRBD1
v_call: TRBV7-9
clone_size: once
cdr3_aa: CASSPRDRAGELFF
cdr3_nt: TGTGCCAGCAGCCCCCGGGACAGGGCCGGGGAGCTGTTTTTT

j_call: TRBJ2-1
d_call: -
v_call: TRBV3-1/TRBV3-2
clone_size: -
cdr3_aa: CASSQGSGNEQFF
cdr3_nt: TGTGCCAGCAGCCAAGGGTCAGGAAATGAGCAGTTCTTC

j_call: TRBJ2-5
d_call: -
v_call: TRBV12-3/TRBV12-4
clone_size: -
cdr3_aa: CASTGETEETQYF
cdr3_nt: TGTGCCAGCACCGGGGAGACTGAAGAGACCCAGTACTTC

j_call: TRBJ2-5
d_call: -
v_call: TRBV4-2
clone_size: -
cdr3_aa: CASSLGSGEETQYF
cdr3_nt: TGTGCCAGCAGCCTGGGGTCAGGGGAAGAGACCCAGTACTTC

j_call: TRBJ2-2
d_call: -
v_call: TRBV5-6
clone_size: once
cdr3_aa: CASSLGWHPRTGELFF
cdr3_nt: TGTGCCAGCAGTTTGGGTTGGCACCCTAGAACCGGGGAGCTGTTTTTT

j_call: TRBJ1-6
d_call: TRBD1
v_call: TRBV5-4
clone_size: -
cdr3_aa: CASSLGGDRGYHSPLHF
cdr3_nt: TGTGCCAGCAGCTTGGGTGGGGACAGGGGTTACCATTCACCCCTCCACTTT

j_call: TRBJ2-7
d_call: TRBD1
v_call: TRBV3-1/TRBV3-2
clone_size: -
cdr3_aa: CASSQAGTGVAYEQYF
cdr3_nt: TGTGCCAGCAGCCAGGCCGGGACAGGGGTCGCCTACGAGCAGTACTTC

j_call: TRBJ1-1
d_call: -
v_call: TRBV18
clone_size: -
cdr3_aa: CASSPPNGKNTEAFF
cdr3_nt: TGTGCCAGCTCACCACCGAACGGTAAGAACACTGAAGCTTTCTTT

j_call: TRBJ2-2
d_call: -
v_call: TRBV6-1
clone_size: -
cdr3_aa: CASSEAYPLYTGELFF
cdr3_nt: TGTGCCAGCAGTGAAGCATATCCCTTATACACCGGGGAGCTGTTTTTT

j_call: TRBJ2-1
d_call: TRBD2
v_call: TRBV30
clone_size: -
cdr3_aa: CAWSVRAGGHNEQFF
cdr3_nt: TGTGCCTGGAGTGTAAGAGCGGGGGGGCACAATGAGCAGTTCTTC

j_call: TRBJ2-3
d_call: TRBD2
v_call: TRBV5-4
clone_size: -
cdr3_aa: CASTPTSGGVDTQYF
cdr3_nt: TGTGCCAGCACCCCGACTAGCGGGGGGGTAGATACGCAGTATTTT

j_call: TRBJ2-1
d_call: -
v_call: TRBV11-2
clone_size: -
cdr3_aa: CASSLGSGRGYEQFF
cdr3_nt: TGTGCCAGCAGCTTAGGATCTGGTAGGGGCTATGAGCAGTTCTTC

j_call: TRBJ2-1
d_call: TRBD2
v_call: TRBV7-2
clone_size: -
cdr3_aa: CASSQAGGAREQFF
cdr3_nt: TGTGCCAGCAGTCAAGCGGGGGGGGCCAGGGAGCAGTTCTTC

j_call: TRBJ2-1
d_call: TRBD1
v_call: TRBV18
clone_size: -
cdr3_aa: CASSPDPGQGSNEQFF
cdr3_nt: TGTGCCAGCTCACCTGACCCGGGACAGGGTTCCAATGAGCAGTTCTTC

j_call: TRBJ1-1
d_call: -
v_call: TRBV19
clone_size: -
cdr3_aa: CASSPDYSLEAFF
cdr3_nt: TGTGCCAGTAGTCCCGATTATAGCCTAGAAGCTTTCTTT

j_call: TRBJ1-5
d_call: -
v_call: TRBV6-6
clone_size: once
cdr3_aa: CASSLSYSNQPQHF
cdr3_nt: TGTGCCAGCAGCCTATCTTATAGCAATCAGCCCCAGCATTTT

j_call: TRBJ2-5
d_call: TRBD1
v_call: TRBV6-2/TRBV6-3
clone_size: -
cdr3_aa: CASSYSAGGIQETQYF
cdr3_nt: TGTGCCAGCAGTTACTCGGCAGGGGGCATCCAAGAGACCCAGTACTTC

j_call: TRBJ1-2
d_call: TRBD1
v_call: TRBV18
clone_size: few
cdr3_aa: CASSRGQENYGYTF
cdr3_nt: TGTGCCAGCTCACGGGGACAGGAGAACTATGGCTACACCTTC

j_call: TRBJ1-1
d_call: TRBD1
v_call: TRBV5-1
clone_size: -
cdr3_aa: CASSVSGQGFTEAFF
cdr3_nt: TGCGCCAGCAGCGTTTCGGGACAGGGATTCACTGAAGCTTTCTTT

j_call: TRBJ2-2
d_call: -
v_call: TRBV6-1
clone_size: once
cdr3_aa: CASSEAAANTGELFF
cdr3_nt: TGTGCCAGCAGTGAAGCGGCAGCGAACACCGGGGAGCTGTTTTTT

j_call: TRBJ1-1
d_call: TRBD1
v_call: TRBV5-1
clone_size: -
cdr3_aa: CASSLATGGSRANTEAFF
cdr3_nt: TGCGCCAGCAGCTTGGCCACAGGGGGCTCCCGAGCGAACACTGAAGCTTTCTTT

j_call: TRBJ1-2
d_call: TRBD1
v_call: TRBV12-3/TRBV12-4
clone_size: -
cdr3_aa: CASSRQGRDGYTF
cdr3_nt: TGTGCCAGCAGCCGACAGGGGAGGGACGGCTACACCTTC

j_call: TRBJ2-7
d_call: TRBD2
v_call: TRBV10-3
clone_size: -
cdr3_aa: CAISVLAGESYEQYF
cdr3_nt: TGTGCCATCAGTGTGCTAGCGGGTGAGTCCTACGAGCAGTACTTC

j_call: TRBJ1-5
d_call: TRBD1
v_call: TRBV19
clone_size: once
cdr3_aa: CASSTPWTGANQPQHF
cdr3_nt: TGTGCCAGTAGTACACCTTGGACAGGAGCTAATCAGCCCCAGCATTTT

j_call: TRBJ1-5
d_call: -
v_call: TRBV28
clone_size: -
cdr3_aa: CASSLIENQPQHF
cdr3_nt: TGTGCCAGCAGTTTAATTGAGAATCAGCCCCAGCATTTT

j_call: TRBJ1-3
d_call: TRBD1
v_call: TRBV5-4
clone_size: -
cdr3_aa: CASSLGQGNPGNTIYF
cdr3_nt: TGTGCCAGCAGCTTGGGACAGGGAAACCCTGGAAACACCATATATTTT

j_call: TRBJ1-1
d_call: -
v_call: TRBV13
clone_size: -
cdr3_aa: CASSFRAGRMNTEAFF
cdr3_nt: TGTGCCAGCAGCTTCAGGGCAGGCCGCATGAACACTGAAGCTTTCTTT

j_call: TRBJ1-5
d_call: -
v_call: TRBV5-1
clone_size: -
cdr3_aa: CASSPLDSSNQPQHF
cdr3_nt: TGCGCCAGCAGTCCCCTAGACAGTAGCAATCAGCCCCAGCATTTT

j_call: TRBJ2-1
d_call: TRBD1
v_call: TRBV6-2/TRBV6-3
clone_size: -
cdr3_aa: CASSYGGAGGMNNEQFF
cdr3_nt: TGTGCCAGCAGTTACGGAGGGGCAGGGGGCATGAACAATGAGCAGTTCTTC

j_call: TRBJ2-7
d_call: TRBD1
v_call: TRBV6-6
clone_size: -
cdr3_aa: CASSYSWTGFSYEQYF
cdr3_nt: TGTGCCAGCAGTTACTCCTGGACAGGGTTCTCCTACGAGCAGTACTTC

j_call: TRBJ1-5
d_call: -
v_call: TRBV7-9
clone_size: -
cdr3_aa: CASSLQGGGQPQHF
cdr3_nt: TGTGCCAGCAGCTTACAGGGAGGGGGTCAGCCCCAGCATTTT

j_call: TRBJ1-2
d_call: TRBD1
v_call: TRBV18
clone_size: -
cdr3_aa: CASSPWTGNYGYTF
cdr3_nt: TGTGCCAGCTCACCCTGGACAGGCAACTATGGCTACACCTTC

j_call: TRBJ2-5
d_call: TRBD2
v_call: TRBV7-2
clone_size: -
cdr3_aa: CASSPQPGGETQYF
cdr3_nt: TGTGCCAGCAGCCCACAACCGGGGGGAGAGACCCAGTACTTC